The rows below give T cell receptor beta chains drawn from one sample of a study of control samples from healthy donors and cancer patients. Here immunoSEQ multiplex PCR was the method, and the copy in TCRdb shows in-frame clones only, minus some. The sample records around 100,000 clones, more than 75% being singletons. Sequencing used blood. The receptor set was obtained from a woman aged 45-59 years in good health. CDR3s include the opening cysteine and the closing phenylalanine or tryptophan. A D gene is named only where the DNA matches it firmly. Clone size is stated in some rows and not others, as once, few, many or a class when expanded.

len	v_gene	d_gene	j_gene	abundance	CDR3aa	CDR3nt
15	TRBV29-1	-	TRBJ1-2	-	CSVTTDAGQYSGYTF	TGCAGCGTGACGACTGATGCAGGGCAGTATTCTGGCTACACCTTC
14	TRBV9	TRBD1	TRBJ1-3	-	CASSRDRAGNTIYF	TGTGCCAGCAGCAGAGACAGGGCTGGAAACACCATATATTTT
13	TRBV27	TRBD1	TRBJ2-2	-	CASGDRNTGELFF	TGTGCCAGCGGGGACAGGAACACCGGGGAGCTGTTTTTT
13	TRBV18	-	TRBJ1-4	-	CASSPGLKEKLFF	TGTGCCAGCTCACCAGGGTTGAAGGAAAAACTGTTTTTT
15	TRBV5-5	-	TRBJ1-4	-	CASSSSGQHNEKLFF	TGTGCCAGCAGCTCCTCAGGGCAGCATAATGAAAAACTGTTTTTT
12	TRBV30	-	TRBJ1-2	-	CAWSVWGYGYTF	TGTGCCTGGAGTGTTTGGGGGTATGGCTACACCTTC
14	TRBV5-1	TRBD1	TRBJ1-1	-	CASRGGTANTEAFF	TGCGCCAGCAGAGGGGGGACAGCGAACACTGAAGCTTTCTTT
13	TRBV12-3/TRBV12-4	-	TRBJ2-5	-	CASGGLYQETQYF	TGTGCCAGTGGGGGGTTGTACCAAGAGACCCAGTACTTC
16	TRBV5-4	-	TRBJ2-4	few	CASSFQGAQAKNIQYF	TGTGCCAGCAGCTTCCAAGGGGCCCAGGCCAAAAACATTCAGTACTTC
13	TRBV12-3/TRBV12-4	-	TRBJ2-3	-	CASSLALPDTQYF	TGTGCCAGCAGTTTAGCGCTCCCAGATACGCAGTATTTT
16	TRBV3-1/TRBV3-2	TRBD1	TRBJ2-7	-	CASSPGGQGAAYEQYF	TGTGCCAGCAGCCCGGGAGGACAGGGGGCGGCCTACGAGCAGTACTTC
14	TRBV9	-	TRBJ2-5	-	CASSAGGVQETQYF	TGTGCCAGCAGCGCCGGAGGGGTCCAAGAGACCCAGTACTTC
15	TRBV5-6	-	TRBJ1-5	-	CASSFGRFSNQPQHF	TGTGCCAGCAGCTTTGGCCGGTTTAGCAATCAGCCCCAGCATTTT
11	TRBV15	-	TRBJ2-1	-	CAADRHNEQFF	TGTGCCGCGGACAGACACAATGAGCAGTTCTTC
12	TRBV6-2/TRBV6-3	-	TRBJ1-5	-	CASSLGPPPQHF	TGTGCCAGCAGCCTCGGGCCCCCACCCCAGCATTTT
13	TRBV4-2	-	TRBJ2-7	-	CASSSPSSYEQYF	TGTGCCAGCAGCTCCCCTAGCTCCTACGAGCAGTACTTC
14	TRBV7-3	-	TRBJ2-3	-	CASSLLGGGDTQYF	TGTGCCAGCAGCTTATTGGGCGGCGGAGATACGCAGTATTTT
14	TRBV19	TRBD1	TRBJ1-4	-	CASSTGTGDEKLFF	TGTGCCAGTAGTACCGGGACAGGGGACGAAAAACTGTTTTTT
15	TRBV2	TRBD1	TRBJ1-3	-	CASRFGQGARNTIYF	TGTGCCAGCAGATTCGGACAGGGGGCGAGAAACACCATATATTTT
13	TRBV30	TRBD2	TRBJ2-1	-	CAWSATGLAGIIF	TGTGCCTGGAGTGCGACGGGACTAGCGGGTATAATCTTC
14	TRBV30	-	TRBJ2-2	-	CAWSPPPNTGELFF	TGTGCCTGGAGTCCCCCCCCGAACACCGGGGAGCTGTTTTTT
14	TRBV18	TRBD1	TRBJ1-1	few	CASGTGLGPDRAFF	TGTGCCAGCGGGACAGGGTTGGGCCCTGATCGAGCTTTCTTT
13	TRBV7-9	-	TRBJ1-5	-	CASSFQGNQPQHF	TGTGCCAGCAGCTTCCAGGGGAATCAGCCCCAGCATTTT
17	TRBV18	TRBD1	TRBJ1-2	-	CASSPGDRALWDYGYTF	TGTGCCAGCTCACCAGGAGACAGGGCTTTGTGGGACTATGGCTACACCTTC
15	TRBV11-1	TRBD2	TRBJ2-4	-	CASSTRSGGPSIQYF	TGTGCCAGCAGCACCCGTTCGGGAGGACCTTCTATTCAGTACTTC
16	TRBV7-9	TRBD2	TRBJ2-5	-	CASSHLASGRLETQYF	TGTGCCAGCAGCCACCTAGCTAGCGGGAGATTGGAGACCCAGTACTTC
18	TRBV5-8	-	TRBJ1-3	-	CASSFILGHRANGNTIYF	TGTGCCAGCAGCTTTATCCTCGGACACCGGGCAAATGGAAACACCATATATTTT
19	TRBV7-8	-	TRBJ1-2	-	CASSPGSRRHKKQNYGYTF	TGTGCCAGCAGCCCGGGCAGTCGAAGACACAAAAAACAAAACTATGGCTACACCTTC
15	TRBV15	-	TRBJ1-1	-	CATSRSRGMNTEAFF	TGTGCCACCAGCAGAAGCAGAGGGATGAACACTGAAGCTTTCTTT
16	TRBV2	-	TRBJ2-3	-	CASNPLARARTDTQYF	TGTGCCAGCAACCCCCTAGCTAGGGCCCGCACAGATACGCAGTATTTT
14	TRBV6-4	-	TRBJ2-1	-	CASSEEGFGTNSVF	TGTGCCAGCAGTGAAGAGGGATTTGGAACAAATTCGGTCTTC
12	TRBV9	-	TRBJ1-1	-	CASSVEGSGGPF	TGTGCCAGCAGCGTTGAGGGTTCCGGCGGGCCCTTT
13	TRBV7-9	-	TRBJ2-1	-	CASSLQTINEQFF	TGTGCCAGCAGCTTACAGACGATAAATGAGCAGTTCTTC
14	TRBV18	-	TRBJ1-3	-	CASSRDGSGNTIYF	TGTGCCAGCTCACGCGACGGCTCTGGAAACACCATATATTTT
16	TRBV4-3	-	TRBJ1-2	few	CASSQEAPGANYGYTF	TGCGCCAGCAGCCAAGAGGCCCCGGGGGCTAACTATGGCTACACCTTC
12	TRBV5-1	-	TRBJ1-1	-	CASSSSGAEAFF	TGCGCCAGCAGCAGCTCAGGGGCCGAAGCTTTCTTT
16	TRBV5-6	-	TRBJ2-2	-	CASSRASGMGTGELFF	TGTGCCAGCAGCCGGGCGTCTGGGATGGGGACCGGGGAGCTGTTTTTT
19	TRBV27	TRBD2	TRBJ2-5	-	CASSLLSQAGGPRGETQYF	TGTGCCAGCAGTTTATTAAGCCAAGCGGGAGGGCCAAGGGGCGAGACCCAGTACTTC
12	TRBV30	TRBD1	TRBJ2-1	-	CAWSDGQDEQFF	TGTGCCTGGAGTGACGGACAGGACGAGCAGTTCTTC
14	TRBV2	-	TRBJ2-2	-	CASTRGESTGELFF	TGTGCCAGCACCCGCGGAGAGTCCACCGGGGAGCTGTTTTTT
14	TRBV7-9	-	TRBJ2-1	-	CASSLGGTRVEQFF	TGTGCCAGCAGCTTAGGGGGGACGAGGGTTGAGCAGTTCTTC
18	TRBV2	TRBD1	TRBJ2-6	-	CASSPQRTGVGGANVLTF	TGTGCCAGCAGCCCCCAACGGACAGGGGTCGGGGGGGCCAACGTCCTGACTTTC
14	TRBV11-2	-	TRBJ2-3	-	CASSLGGSADTQYF	TGTGCCAGCAGCTTAGGGGGCAGTGCAGATACGCAGTATTTT
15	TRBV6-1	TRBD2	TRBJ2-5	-	CASSETSGGRETQYF	TGTGCCAGCAGTGAAACTAGCGGGGGACGAGAGACCCAGTACTTC
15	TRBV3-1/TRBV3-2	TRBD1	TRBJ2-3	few	CASSQGQGSTDTQYF	TGTGCCAGCAGCCAGGGACAGGGGAGCACAGATACGCAGTATTTT
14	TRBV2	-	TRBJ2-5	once	CASSEGQGQETQYF	TGTGCCAGCAGTGAAGGTCAGGGGCAAGAGACCCAGTACTTC
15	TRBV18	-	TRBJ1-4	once	CASSPQGATNEKLFF	TGTGCCAGCTCACCCCAGGGAGCAACTAATGAAAAACTGTTTTTT
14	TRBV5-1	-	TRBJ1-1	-	CASSLDRLNTEAFF	TGCGCCAGCAGCTTGGACAGATTGAACACTGAAGCTTTCTTT
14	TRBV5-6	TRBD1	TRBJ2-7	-	CASSLVQGNYEQYF	TGTGCCAGCAGCTTGGTACAGGGGAACTACGAGCAGTACTTC
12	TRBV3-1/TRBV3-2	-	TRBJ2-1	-	CASSQVPHEQFF	TGTGCCAGCAGCCAAGTCCCCCATGAGCAGTTCTTC
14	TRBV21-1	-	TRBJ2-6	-	CASPKASAANVLTF	TGTGCCAGCCCCAAGGCCTCAGCGGCCAACGTCCTGACTTTC
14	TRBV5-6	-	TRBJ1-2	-	CASSFSAGDYGYTF	TGTGCCAGCAGCTTTTCCGCAGGGGACTATGGCTACACCTTC